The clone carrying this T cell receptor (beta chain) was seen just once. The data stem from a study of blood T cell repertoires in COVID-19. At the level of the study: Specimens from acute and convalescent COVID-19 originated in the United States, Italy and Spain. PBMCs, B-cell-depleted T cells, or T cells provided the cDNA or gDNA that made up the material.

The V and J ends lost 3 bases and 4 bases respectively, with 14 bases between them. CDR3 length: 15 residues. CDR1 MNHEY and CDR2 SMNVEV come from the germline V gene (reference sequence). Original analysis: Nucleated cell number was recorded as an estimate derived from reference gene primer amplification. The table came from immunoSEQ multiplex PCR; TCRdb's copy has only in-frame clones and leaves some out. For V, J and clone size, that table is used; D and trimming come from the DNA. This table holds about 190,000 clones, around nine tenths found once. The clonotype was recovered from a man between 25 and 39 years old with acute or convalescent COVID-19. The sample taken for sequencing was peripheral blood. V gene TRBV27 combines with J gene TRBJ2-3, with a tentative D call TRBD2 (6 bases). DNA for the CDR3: TGTGCCAGCAGTTTCAGCGGGTCGGTCCCAGATACGCAGTATTTT. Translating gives CASSFSGSVPDTQYF.